One and the same sample provided the 14 T cell receptor beta chains below, sequenced in a study of cytomegalovirus exposure and HLA in healthy donors. Vbeta (60) and Jbeta (13) primers were used in the PCR. The protocol was immunoSEQ multiplex PCR, while the TCRdb copy is restricted to in-frame clones and leaves out a portion. Of some 150,000 clones listed, over 75% were seen once; the top ten hold 1.2%. The specimen was PBMCs. All receptors come from a female donor in good health and CMV-seronegative.

The genes are TRBV19 and TRBJ1-5; D perhaps matches TRBD1 (6 bases). The germline V and J ends were trimmed by 3 bases and 6 bases, with 15 bases remaining between them. The CDR3 runs 15 residues. CDR1 is LNHDA and CDR2 is SQIVND in the germline V gene (reference sequence). In DNA, the CDR3 is TGTGCCAGTAGTATTAAACAGGGCCATAGTCAGCCCCAGCATTTT. Its protein is CASSIKQGHSQPQHF.

There are a few counts of this clone. The rearrangement uses TRBV27 and TRBJ2-7; D gene unclear. The ends were cut back, 3 bases at V and 0 bases at J, with 9 bases in the middle. CDR1 and CDR2 (germline): MNHEY, SMNVEV (reference sequence). The CDR3 contains 14 residues. The CDR3 bases are TGTGCCAGCAGTTTGCAGCGCGTCTCCTACGAGCAGTACTTC. It yields the protein CASSLQRVSYEQYF.

The chain employs TRBV19 and TRBJ1-5; a weak D match, TRBD1 (6 bases). This CDR3 contains 14 residues. V shed 8 bases and J shed 1 base, with 12 bases lying between them. Germline V CDR1 and CDR2: LNHDA, SQIVND (reference sequence). In DNA form, the CDR3 reads TGTGCCAGTTCTCCGGGACACAGCAATCAGCCCCAGCATTTT. The encoded protein is CASSPGHSNQPQHF.

This chain uses TRBV4-1 with TRBJ1-4; 7 positions match TRBD1. CDR1 MGHRA and CDR2 YSYEKL come from the germline V gene. The CDR3 extends over 14 amino acids. V shed 3 bases, J shed 4 bases, and the junction held 2 bases outside the gene matches. The CDR3 spells CASSHPGGNEKLFF. CDR3 coding DNA: TGCGCCAGCAGCCACCCAGGGGGTAATGAAAAACTGTTTTTT.

In its sample, this clone was seen a few times. The V gene is TRBV5-4, the J gene TRBJ2-2; 7 positions match TRBD1. CDR3 length equals 15 residues. The V and J ends lost 2 bases and 3 bases, in that order; junction bases with no gene match: 4. From germline, CDR1 is SGHNT and CDR2 YYREEE (reference sequence). In DNA, the CDR3 is TGTGCCAGCAGCTTTGGGACAGTCGACACCGGGGAGCTGTTTTTT. It translates to CASSFGTVDTGELFF.

The chain employs TRBV29-1 and TRBJ2-7; maybe TRBD2 (5 bases). This CDR3 contains 12 residues. V shed 4 bases and J shed 5 bases, with 12 bases lying between them. The V gene's germline CDR1 is SQVTM and CDR2 ANQGSEA. As DNA, the CDR3 is TGCAGCGTTGGGAGTGAGGGTAACGAGCAGTACTTC. It translates to CSVGSEGNEQYF.

This clone was found once. The V and J genes are TRBV25-1 and TRBJ2-7; D gene uncertain. Germline V lookup: CDR1 MGHDK, CDR2 SYGVNS. The V gene lost 3 bases and the J gene lost 0 bases, with 9 bases spanning the gap. The CDR3 spans 14 residues. The CDR3: CASSDMRPSYEQYF. CDR3 DNA: TGTGCCAGCAGTGACATGCGCCCCTCCTACGAGCAGTACTTC.

The rearrangement uses TRBV5-1 and TRBJ1-4; D may be TRBD1 (6 bases). The germline CDR1 and CDR2 sequences are SGHRS and YFSETQ. V was pared by 0 bases and J by 5 bases, with 17 bases between. This CDR3 comprises 17 residues. The CDR3 loop is CASSLGQGNVANEKLFF. The DNA for the CDR3 is TGCGCCAGCAGCTTGGGCCAGGGGAATGTAGCGAATGAAAAACTGTTTTTT.

J is TRBJ1-1 and V is TRBV28; D gene ambiguous. Germline assignment: CDR1 MDHEN and CDR2 SYDVKM. Trimming took off 5 bases at V and 4 bases at J, with 14 bases between the two ends. The CDR3 is 14 amino acids. For the CDR3, the DNA is TGTGCCAGCAGTCAGCCTACAGAGACCACTGAAGCTTTCTTT. Translation: CASSQPTETTEAFF.

The chain combines TRBV5-4 with TRBJ2-7, with 10 bases that match TRBD1. Looked up from germline, CDR1 is SGHNT and CDR2 is YYREEE (reference sequence). This CDR3 is built from 15 residues. J was trimmed by 2 bases and V by 0 bases; bases with no gene match: 2. CDR3 bases: TGTGCCAGCAGCTTGGGGGACAGGGGCCCCTACGAGCAGTACTTC. Its translation is CASSLGDRGPYEQYF.

The rearrangement links TRBV6-5 to TRBJ2-1; 10 nucleotides line up with TRBD2. CDR3 size: 16 residues. The trim removed 0 bases at V and 7 bases at J, leaving 6 bases unmatched. CDR1 is MNHEY, CDR2 SVGAGI, per germline. The CDR3 spells CASSYSASGRGNEQFF. The CDR3 bases are TGTGCCAGCAGTTACTCCGCTAGCGGGAGAGGTAATGAGCAGTTCTTC.

J is TRBJ2-7 and V is TRBV4-1; TRBD1 agrees at 10 bases. Germline CDR1 is MGHRA and CDR2 is YSYEKL. Trimming at V came to 3 bases and at J to 2 bases, leaving 7 bases not matched to a gene. CDR3 length: 16 amino acids. CDR3: CASSQTPGQGAYEQYF. The CDR3 DNA reads as TGCGCCAGCAGCCAGACTCCAGGACAGGGGGCCTACGAGCAGTACTTC.

This clone occurred a few times. The chain uses TRBV4-2 and TRBJ2-5; D remains ambiguous. V lost 4 bases and J 5 bases, leaving 8 bases between the germline ends. The CDR3 contains 12 residues. The germline V gene has CDR1 LGHNA and CDR2 YNFKEQ. The CDR3 spells CASSLSAETQYF. The CDR3 DNA follows: TGTGCCAGCAGCCTTTCAGCGGAGACCCAGTACTTC.

The V gene is TRBV6-6, the J gene TRBJ1-1; a weak D match, TRBD1 (5 bases). Trimming took 5 bases from V and 0 from J, leaving 7 bases between them. CDR1 and CDR2 (germline): MNHNY, SVGAGI (reference sequence). The CDR3 runs to 13 residues. The CDR3 loop is CASSDSMNTEAFF. The CDR3 DNA follows: TGTGCCAGCAGTGACAGCATGAACACTGAAGCTTTCTTT.